These 3 T cell receptor beta chains came from one sample sequenced in a study of T cells in localized non-small cell lung cancer. The data were produced by immunoSEQ multiplex PCR, yet TCRdb's version contains in-frame clones alone and is incomplete. The top ten clones hold approximately 6.9% of a sample with some 35,000 clones, roughly 92% of them seen once. Source: peripheral blood, taken before any cancer treatment. These receptors all stem from a female donor older than 55 with stage I lung adenocarcinoma.

The gene calls are TRBV11-2 and TRBJ1-6, with D hard to call. This CDR3 spans 13 amino acids. Per the germline V gene, CDR1 is SGHAT and CDR2 is FQNNGV. Trimming took 5 bases from V and 12 from J, leaving 14 bases between them. Written as DNA, the CDR3 is TGTGCCAGCAGCGAAGATAGACGAATACCCCTCCACTTT. Translating it yields CASSEDRRIPLHF.

This rearrangement joins TRBV6-6 to TRBJ2-1; D might be TRBD2 (5 bases). V was trimmed by 2 bases and J by 4 bases, leaving 9 bases between them. Germline loops: CDR1 MNHNY, CDR2 SVGAGI (reference sequence). This CDR3 has 14 amino acids. The CDR3 DNA reads as TGTGCCAGCAGTTACCCGAGCGGATACAATGAGCAGTTCTTC. It is translated as CASSYPSGYNEQFF.

The V gene is TRBV2, the J gene TRBJ1-1; D is unclear. V dropped 1 base and J dropped 11 bases, with 8 bases sitting between them. This CDR3 spans 11 amino acids. Germline-derived CDR1 and CDR2 are SNHLY and FYNNEI. The CDR3 sequence: CASSEVSRAFF. The DNA for the CDR3 is TGTGCCAGCAGTGAAGTGTCCCGGGCTTTCTTT.